The following is a TCR beta chain sequence with its context. Its antigen is as yet unknown. V lost 2 bases, J lost 6 bases, and 6 bases stayed unmatched. This CDR3 is 15 amino acids long. Germline CDR1 MDHEN, CDR2 SYDVKM. The treatment was: roughly 20 received Ad26.COV2.S at low or high dose, single or two shots; several received placebo; per-sample allocation not given. Day 63 after the first vaccine or placebo injection was the time point for sampling. The data originate from a study of Ad26.COV2.S vaccination and SARS-CoV-2 variants. Study at large: Trial arm assignment for the donor was COV1001 Ad26.COV2.S. Ad26.COV2.S shots went into the muscle once or twice, 56 days apart.

General observations from the study: People who got the vaccine or the placebo had similar non-spike TCR breadth. Estimates derived from TCR breadth and depth analyses may have underestimated total T cell responses.

Produced via immunoSEQ multiplex PCR; TCRdb's table is partial and in-frame only. The sample includes 330,000 or so clones, roughly 90% of them seen just once. The chain joins TRBV28 to TRBJ1-1; 10 bases line up with TRBD1. This sequence was found in a person aged 18 to 65 who received the Ad26.COV2.S COVID-19 vaccine or a placebo. The sequences come from peripheral blood, collected in a trial of Ad26.COV2.S vaccine versus placebo. CDR3 in DNA: TGTGCCAGCAGTTTAACCGGGACAGGGGTCCCTGAAGCTTTCTTT. Protein product: CASSLTGTGVPEAFF. The full variable domain, rest sourced from reference TRBV28 and TRBJ1-1, is DVKVTQSSRYLVKRTGEKVFLECVQDMDHENMFWYRQDPGLGLRLIYFSYDVKMKEKGDIPEGYSVSREKKERFSLILESASTNQTSMYLCASSLTGTGVPEAFFGQGTRLTVV.